The clone carrying this T cell receptor (beta chain) was seen a handful of times. Antigen unknown. A junction end diverges from the germline sequence, so it may reflect a read error. This CDR3 spans 12 amino acids. The source of the sample is a study of identical twins. TCRdb re-called the 5' RACE reads with MiXCR, one entry per CDR3 protein. The sample contains about 240,000 distinct CDR3 sequences, about 10% of which appear only once. Findings and caveats of the study: Insertion counts were lower in abundant cord blood beta clonotypes, a trend that memory repertoires did not show.

This sequence joins TRBV12-3 or TRBV12-4 and TRBJ1-4, with 8 bases fitting TRBD1. This TCR was sampled from a man in his forties or fifties in good health. The sample was memory T cells sorted from blood. CDR3 protein: CASSLAAGGMIF. The CDR3, as DNA: TGTGCCAGCAGTTTAGCTGCAGGGGGCATGATTTTT.